This TCR beta chain stems from a study of blood T cell repertoires in COVID-19 (TCRdb year 2020). Study-wide context: Collaborator samples came from the United States, Italy and Spain and covered acute and convalescent phases of COVID-19. The prospective study material was composed of cDNA or gDNA derived from T cells, B-cell-depleted T cells, or PBMCs. The dataset comprised deeply sampled blood TCRbeta repertoires from subjects exposed to, actively infected with, or recovered from COVID-19. A freely available public database, intended as a resource for researchers studying the immune response to SARS-CoV-2, is where the repertoires were released. Samples were obtained from the ongoing ImmuneRACE study (first 160 participants) and from over 1,000 subjects provided by 6 global collaborators. The sample metadata nearly always contained a de-identified subject ID, COVID-19 status, age in years and sex. Where available, HLA class I and class II types were obtained from metadata supplied by the sample provider rather than from assay-based typing.

CDR1 and CDR2 are read off the germline V gene as SNHLY and FYNNEI. The cysteine opens and the phenylalanine closes a CDR3 of 13 amino acids. Kept here is only the CDR3 DNA, which spans 39 bases and is read in frame from base 1. V drops 8 bases and J drops 5 bases, leaving 15 bases in between. TCRbeta CDR3 regions were amplified from genomic DNA using the immunoSEQ Assay, a bias-controlled multiplex PCR. From the authors' description of their analysis: Within the assay, amplification of reference gene primers was used to estimate how many nucleated cells each sample contained. To quantify the absolute abundance of each unique TCRbeta CDR3 rearrangement, sequence reads were collapsed and filtered. Productive Simpson clonality was computed per sample as the square root of Simpson's diversity index over productive rearrangements. TCRdb provides this immuneACCESS table in a form limited to in-frame rearrangements. Some clones are lacking; in checked studies, under half of them reflect an unresolved V gene, and why the rest are absent is not known. The V and J calls and clone size were taken over from that table, and D and trimming were inferred from the DNA. The sample table lists approximately 140,000 clones, roughly 81% of them with a count of one. The ten most abundant clones make up less than 4% of the sample.

The full study reports these points: The quantity of clinical and demographic metadata differed by source and by participant and was supplied without curation.

In the prospective study, participants were about 18 to 100 years old, resided in 20 to 30 geographic areas of the United States, and were enrolled through a virtual design. In the prospective study, cohorts were assigned on the basis of participant-reported clinical history obtained from a screening survey and a study questionnaire. Mobile phlebotomists in the prospective study collected whole blood, serum and a nasopharyngeal or oropharyngeal swab from every participant. Additional blood draws and questionnaires over an approximately 2-month period could optionally be provided by prospective study participants. Before DNA extraction, blood samples from the prospective study were shipped at room temperature or frozen. This clone was counted only a few times. Its antigen is unknown. No clone much larger than this one lies a single base away; base qualities are absent.

The TCR originated in a woman aged 45-65 years with acute COVID-19. Sequenced input: PBMCs or T cells enriched from blood (not recorded which). The rearranged chain carries TRBV2 and TRBJ2-5, with TRBD2 tentatively as D gene (7 bases match). At the DNA level, the sequence is TGTGCCAGCCGGGCAGGGGAGGGCGAGACCCAGTACTTC. Translated, this gives CASRAGEGETQYF.